This is a list of T cell receptor beta chains from one sample in a study of cytomegalovirus exposure and HLA in healthy donors. Produced via immunoSEQ multiplex PCR; TCRdb's table is partial and in-frame only. The table includes some 140,000 clones, roughly 80% detected once. The sequenced sample consisted of PBMCs. These receptors came from a woman between 40 and 50 years old in good health and CMV-seronegative. Each CDR3 is given with its conserved first and last residue. The D gene is left open where the match is weak. Expanded clones are given a class, and other clones once, few, many or no size at all.

>-|TRBJ1-5|TRBV6-1|-
TGTGCCAGCAGTGGGGCCCTTAGCAATCAGCCCCAGCATTTT
CASSGALSNQPQHF
>-|TRBJ2-1|TRBV6-5|TRBD2
TGTGCCAGCAGCCGACTAGCGGGAGCGTTGAATGAGCAGTTCTTC
CASSRLAGALNEQFF
>-|TRBJ1-4|TRBV10-2|-
TGCGCCAGCAGTGAGGATGAACAGTTGTGGGGCTATAATGAAAAACTGTTTTTT
CASSEDEQLWGYNEKLFF
>-|TRBJ2-1|TRBV6-4|-
TGTGCCAGCAGTGATAAGGTCCAGGTTTCCTACAATGAGCAGTTCTTC
CASSDKVQVSYNEQFF
>-|TRBJ1-5|TRBV18|TRBD1
TGTGCCAGCTCCCAGGACAGGGGCGGCAATCAGCCCCAGCATTTT
CASSQDRGGNQPQHF
>-|TRBJ1-2|TRBV6-6|-
TGTGCCAGCAGTTCACGTGGGGGGAATGGCTACACCTTC
CASSSRGGNGYTF
>-|TRBJ2-3|TRBV28|TRBD2
TGTGCCAGCAGTACCGGACTAGCGACTAGCACAGATACGCAGTATTTT
CASSTGLATSTDTQYF
>-|TRBJ1-2|TRBV28|TRBD1
TGTGCCAGCAGTTTACTTGAAGGGACAGGGGGCGTTGGCTACACCTTC
CASSLLEGTGGVGYTF
>-|TRBJ2-3|TRBV2|-
TGTGCCAGCAGTGAACTCGATACGCAGTATTTT
CASSELDTQYF
>few|TRBJ1-4|TRBV11-2|TRBD1
TGTGCCAGCAGCTTAAGGGGGCGTGATGAAAAACTGTTTTTT
CASSLRGRDEKLFF
>-|TRBJ1-1|TRBV5-1|TRBD1
TGCGCCAGCAGCTTGGGGACAGGGGTGAACACTGAAGCTTTCTTT
CASSLGTGVNTEAFF
>-|TRBJ1-1|TRBV28|-
TGTGCCAGCAGCCGAGGCGGGGGGACTGAAGCTTTCTTT
CASSRGGGTEAFF
>-|TRBJ2-3|TRBV15|TRBD2
TGTGCCACCAGCCCCCCCCTCGGGGGGGCCTCAGATACGCAGTATTTT
CATSPPLGGASDTQYF
>few|TRBJ2-1|TRBV5-6|-
TGTGCCAGCAGCTTGGGAGCGTCGTACAATGAGCAGTTCTTC
CASSLGASYNEQFF
>-|TRBJ2-1|TRBV7-6|TRBD2
TGTGCCAGCAGCCCGGGACTAGCGTCGGATATTGGCGAGCAGTTCTTC
CASSPGLASDIGEQFF
>once|TRBJ1-1|TRBV11-3|TRBD1
TGTGCCAGCAGCTTGGACAGGGGCGCCACTGAAGCTTTCTTT
CASSLDRGATEAFF
>-|TRBJ2-6|TRBV5-4|TRBD1
TGTGCCAGCAGCTCTCCAGGGGGAAACGTCCTGACTTTC
CASSSPGGNVLTF
>-|TRBJ1-5|TRBV19|TRBD1
TGTGCCACCGAAGGGACAGCGGGCCAGCCCCAGCATTTT
CATEGTAGQPQHF
>-|TRBJ2-1|TRBV5-1|-
TGCGCCAGCAGCTTGGACAGGAACAACAATGAGCAGTTCTTC
CASSLDRNNNEQFF
>-|TRBJ1-2|TRBV10-3|TRBD1
TGTGCCATCACGCAGGGACAGGGGAACAATGGCTACACCTTC
CAITQGQGNNGYTF
>-|TRBJ1-2|TRBV28|-
TGTGCCAGCAAGGAGGGCGGATTGACTGGCTACACCTTC
CASKEGGLTGYTF
>-|TRBJ2-7|TRBV7-9|TRBD2
TGTGCCAGCAGCTCACCCCTCGGCGGGAGGTCGTACGAGCAGTACTTC
CASSSPLGGRSYEQYF
>-|TRBJ2-7|TRBV10-3|-
TGTGCCATCAGCGGGGCCGGGGCGGGACTCTACGAGCAGTACTTC
CAISGAGAGLYEQYF
>-|TRBJ2-2|TRBV6-6|-
TGTGCCAGCAGTTACCCCGGACAGTTCACCGGGGAGCTGTTTTTT
CASSYPGQFTGELFF
>few|TRBJ1-4|TRBV2|TRBD1
TGTGCCAGCAGTGGGACAGGCGGTGTTAATTTAGCTGAAAAACTGTTTTTT
CASSGTGGVNLAEKLFF
>-|TRBJ2-7|TRBV5-6|TRBD2
TGTGCCAGCAGCTCAACGGGACTAGCGGCGCTTACCTACGAGCAGTACTTC
CASSSTGLAALTYEQYF
>-|TRBJ1-1|TRBV5-1|-
TGCGCCAGCAGCGTGGCCGGGACACCGAACACTGAAGCTTTCTTT
CASSVAGTPNTEAFF
>-|TRBJ1-2|TRBV29-1|TRBD1
TGCAGCGTTGAGTTAAGGGGCAGGGGGCAGGGCTATGGCTACACCTTC
CSVELRGRGQGYGYTF
>few|TRBJ2-7|TRBV6-1|-
TGCGCCAGCAGTGAACTATCGGGGCGGGGCTCCTACGAGCAGTACTTC
CASSELSGRGSYEQYF
>-|TRBJ2-2|TRBV5-1|-
TGCGCCAGCAGTCCAGCGAACACCGGGGAGCTGTTTTTT
CASSPANTGELFF
>-|TRBJ2-2|TRBV2|TRBD2
TGTGCCAGCAGTGAAGGGGAGGGTTACACCGGGGAGCTGTTTTTT
CASSEGEGYTGELFF
>-|TRBJ1-2|TRBV7-9|TRBD1
TGTGCCAGCAGCCCCAAACAGGGGGCTGAGTATGGCTACACCTTC
CASSPKQGAEYGYTF
>-|TRBJ2-7|TRBV27|-
TGTGCCAGCAGTTTAAGTCGGGGCGAGCAGTACTTC
CASSLSRGEQYF
>-|TRBJ2-5|TRBV5-1|-
TGCGCCAGCAGCTTCGGGGACCAAGAGACCCAGTACTTC
CASSFGDQETQYF
>-|TRBJ1-1|TRBV28|-
TGTGCCAGCAGTTTTTGGTCGAGGGGGTTGGGGGTAGGCACTGAAGCTTTCTTT
CASSFWSRGLGVGTEAFF
>once|TRBJ2-7|TRBV29-1|TRBD2
TGCAGCGGGGGCGGGGGGGCGAGCTCCTACGAGCAGTACTTC
CSGGGGASSYEQYF
>-|TRBJ2-6|TRBV19|-
TGTGCCAGGGGGGGATTAAGCTCTGGGGCCAACGTCCTGACTTTC
CARGGLSSGANVLTF
>-|TRBJ1-2|TRBV2|-
TGTGCCAGCACTGAGGACTTGATTTATGGCTACACCTTC
CASTEDLIYGYTF
>-|TRBJ1-1|TRBV5-1|-
TGCGCCAGCAGCTTGGTAGGCAGGGCTGAAACTGAAGCTTTCTTT
CASSLVGRAETEAFF
>-|TRBJ1-2|TRBV30|-
TGTGCCTGGAACGCAGGGGCCTCCCTAGGCTACACCTTC
CAWNAGASLGYTF
>-|TRBJ2-1|TRBV5-1|-
TGCGCCAGCAGCCCTAGCGATACGGCCTACAATGAGCAGTTCTTC
CASSPSDTAYNEQFF